The clone carrying this TCR beta chain was found a few times. Its target is not known. This sample was taken from a study of T cell repertoires in cytomegalovirus infection. In the study overall: A matching HLA type, together with CMV infection, was signaled by public TCR beta signatures. General study results and limits: Summed public TCR beta family frequency identified CMV carriers bearing the relevant HLA. The ex vivo response was dominated by HLA-C-restricted CMV-specific TCR beta clonotypes.

TCRdb reanalysed the reads using MiXCR and keeps one entry per CDR3 protein. The profile shows about 270,000 distinct CDR3 sequences, around 20% of them singletons. Germline CDR1 is LGHNA and CDR2 is YSLEER. V was pared by 0 bases and J by 2 bases, with 14 bases between. The CDR3 is 16 amino acids. The receptor was isolated from a human donor in good health (CMV status not recorded). Some clones in this sample may be carry-over from other donors' samples. The rearrangement uses TRBV4-3 and TRBJ2-7; the D is unclear. The sample consisted of cultured PBMCs, taken from culture after CMV antigen stimulation. The CDR3 here is CASSQDLLSVTYEQYF. The CDR3 DNA sequence: TGCGCCAGCAGCCAAGATCTCTTATCCGTGACCTACGAGCAGTACTTC.